A single TCR beta chain is shown here with its context. Its matching antigen is unknown. The data originate from a study of CD8 T cells in Susac syndrome. Study-wide points: In its TCR sequencing and HLA analysis, the study acknowledged that the number of individuals was relatively small.

The CDR3 runs 17 residues. V shed 3 bases and J 3 bases; nucleotides not matched to a gene: 9. CDR1 is DFQATT and CDR2 is SNEGSKA in the germline V gene (reference sequence). High-throughput TCR beta sequencing covered peripheral CD8+ and CD4+ T cells. When the RNA was reverse transcribed, random hexamers were used with an input of about 0.5 to 1 ug. The CDR3 of TCR beta was amplified by immunoSEQ multiplex PCR across 54 Vbeta and 13 Jbeta. In TCRdb, the immunoSEQ multiplex PCR reads were re-called with MiXCR into one record per CDR3 protein. The table has some 150,000 distinct CDR3 sequences, roughly 94% seen once.

The sequencing sample was made of CD4+ T cells from PBMCs. This receptor was taken from a human donor in good health. The J gene is TRBJ2-1, the V gene TRBV20-1; 12 bases agree with TRBD2. CDR3 coding DNA: TGCAGTGCTAGGCCATTAAGGACTAGCGGGATCTACAATGAGCAGTTCTTC. Its translation is CSARPLRTSGIYNEQFF.